What follows are 17 T cell receptor beta chains derived from one specimen sequenced in a study of T cell repertoires in cytomegalovirus infection (dated by TCRdb to the late 2010s). These reads were obtained on an Illumina HiSeq 1500. TCRdb ran its own pipeline on the public reads, namely fastp trimming at Q25 and MiXCR clone calling, and kept in-frame beta chains. Rows with one shared CDR3 protein collapse into an entry with the most common genes and DNA. The sample yields some 800,000 distinct CDR3 sequences; approximately 32% were counted once. The ten largest make up roughly an eighth of the sample. These receptors have no known antigen. The treatment or condition label here, explained by the study, means: in vitro stimulation with specific CMV peptide epitopes to enrich CMV-specific T cells. The sample consisted of cultured CD8+ T cells from PBMCs, taken from culture after CMV antigen stimulation. The receptors come from a human donor in good health (CMV status not recorded). Some clones in this sample may be carry-over from other donors' samples.

This clonotype was seen a handful of times. The chain has TRBV27 and TRBJ1-5, with 8 positions matching TRBD1. V lost 4 bases and J lost 9; bases outside the gene matches: 11. From germline, CDR1 is MNHEY and CDR2 SMNVEV (reference sequence). The CDR3 totals 15 residues. The CDR3, as DNA: TGTGCCAGCAGTTCCGGGACAGGATTTTTTGGGCCCCAGCATTTT. As protein: CASSSGTGFFGPQHF.

This chain links TRBV5-6 with TRBJ2-5; D is unclear. This CDR3 is built from 14 residues. Trimming pared 2 bases from V and 4 bases from J, leaving 12 bases between. CDR1 and CDR2 from the germline V gene are SGHDT and YYEEEE. In DNA form, the CDR3 reads TGTGCCAGCAGCTTCGTATTTCGGGTAGAGACCCAGTACTTC. Translation: CASSFVFRVETQYF.

This chain uses TRBV5-1 with TRBJ2-1, with a tentative D call TRBD2 (5 bases). Germline CDR1 SGHRS, CDR2 YFSETQ. This CDR3 has 16 residues. V was shortened by 1 base and J by 1 base, with 12 bases between the two germline ends. CDR3 sequence (DNA): TGCGCCAGCAGCTTGACCGGACTGGATTCCTACAATGAGCAGTTCTTC. It translates to CASSLTGLDSYNEQFF.

Ten or more counts support this clonotype. The rearrangement uses TRBV7-8 and TRBJ2-3, with TRBD2 matching over 7 bases. The CDR3 consists of 14 residues. The junction had 17 bases not matched to a gene; V was cut back by 6 bases and J by 14 bases. Germline V gene data show CDR1 as SGHVS and CDR2 as FQNEAQ. This CDR3 is CASSSDGGGTPLYF. The CDR3 DNA follows: TGTGCCAGCAGTTCCGATGGGGGGGGGACTCCATTGTATTTT. Complete variable domain (other parts from reference TRBV7-8 and TRBJ2-3): GAGVSQSPRYKVAKRGQDVALRCDPISGHVSLFWYQQALGQGPEFLTYFQNEAQLDKSGLPSDRFFAERPEGSVSTLKIQRTQQEDSAVYLCASSSDGGGTPLYFGPGTRLTVL.

This clonotype was seen at least ten times. This chain links TRBV7-6 with TRBJ2-1; 7 bases are shared with TRBD2. The germline gives CDR1 SGHVS, CDR2 FNYEAQ. After removal of 9 bases from V and 0 bases from J, the junction contained 8 bases not matched to a gene. The CDR3 sequence is 15 residues long. CDR3 nucleotide sequence: TGTGCCAGTGAGGGAGGGTCCAGCTCCTACAATGAGCAGTTCTTC. It is translated as CASEGGSSSYNEQFF.

This clonotype came up a few times. This chain joins TRBV2 and TRBJ1-2; 10 bases line up with TRBD1. The CDR3 consists of 13 residues. V shed 6 bases and J 8 bases; nucleotides not matched to a gene: 6. In germline, CDR1 is SNHLY, CDR2 FYNNEI. This chain's CDR3 is CASRGQGMRGYTF. The CDR3 region has the DNA TGTGCCAGCAGGGGACAGGGGATGAGGGGCTACACCTTC.

This clonotype appeared many times. The chain combines TRBV6-1 with TRBJ1-5; unclear D gene. The CDR3 is 13 amino acids. CDR1 and CDR2 (germline): MNHNS, SASEGT. Trimming stripped 9 bases from V and 0 bases from J, with 9 bases between. DNA of the CDR3: TGTGCCAGTCAAAAATATAGCAATCAGCCCCAGCATTTT. This gives the protein CASQKYSNQPQHF.

This clonotype has more than one count but fewer than ten. The chain has TRBV27 and TRBJ2-3; tentatively, D is TRBD2 (7 bases). V gave up 2 bases and J gave up 7 bases, with 16 bases separating them. Germline loops: CDR1 MNHEY, CDR2 SMNVEV (reference sequence). The CDR3 runs to 15 residues. CDR3 sequence reads: CASSLRGGGSNTQYF. CDR3 in DNA: TGTGCCAGCAGTTTACGGGGCGGGGGCTCAAATACGCAGTATTTT.

The V call is TRBV6-6, the J call TRBJ1-6, with a possible D match to TRBD1 (6 bases). Deletions cut 6 bases from V and 3 bases from J, with 12 bases between. Germline V gene sequence: CDR1 MNHNY, CDR2 SVGAGI (reference sequence). The CDR3 sequence is 15 residues long. The CDR3 region has the DNA TGTGCCAGCAGGAGTAGCAGGGGCTATAATTCACCCCTCCACTTT. This gives the protein CASRSSRGYNSPLHF.

Details on this clonotype: At one of its ends the junction is not consistent with the germline gene, which may arise from a read error. J is TRBJ1-2 and V is TRBV12-3 or TRBV12-4; D unresolved. The CDR3 sequence is 16 residues long. The DNA for the CDR3 is TGTGCCAGCTCCACCCGAGGCCCAGGAACTAACCATGGCTACACCTTC. This sequence encodes CASSTRGPGTNHGYTF.

The chain has TRBV6-8 and TRBJ2-1; the D is unclear. Per germline, CDR1 MNHGY and CDR2 SAAAGT. The CDR3 has 17 residues. Between the trimmed V and J ends, which lost 5 bases and 8 bases, there was a span of 25 bases. The CDR3, as DNA: TGTGCCAGCAGTGCCATAGGATTCCCCACCCTTGGGGATGAGCAGTTCTTC. This codes for CASSAIGFPTLGDEQFF.

The gene calls are TRBV27 and TRBJ2-3, with 10 bases fitting TRBD2. Germline-derived CDR1 and CDR2 are MNHEY and SMNVEV (reference sequence). The CDR3 loop spans 15 amino acids. Losses at the gene ends were 5 bases for V and 5 bases for J; bases not matched to a gene: 7. CDR3 residues: CASSRLAGVGDTQYF. CDR3 DNA: TGTGCCAGCAGTCGTCTAGCGGGGGTTGGAGATACGCAGTATTTT.

This chain connects TRBV5-1 to TRBJ2-5; D call uncertain. The germline gives CDR1 SGHRS, CDR2 YFSETQ. The ends were cut back, 0 bases at V and 2 bases at J, with 11 bases in the middle. There are 15 residues in the CDR3. The CDR3 region has the DNA TGCGCCAGCAGCTTGGCCCGGCAGGAGCAAGAGACCCAGTACTTC. Translating it yields CASSLARQEQETQYF.

V usage is TRBV4-1 and J usage is TRBJ2-5; D perhaps matches TRBD1 (6 bases). Trimming stripped 4 bases from V and 5 bases from J, with 14 bases between. The CDR3 loop spans 14 amino acids. Germline V lookup: CDR1 MGHRA, CDR2 YSYEKL. This chain's CDR3 is CASSPRGSWETQYF. Written as DNA, the CDR3 is TGCGCCAGCAGCCCGAGGGGGTCTTGGGAGACCCAGTACTTC.

At least ten counts were recorded for this clonotype. The chain carries TRBV7-2 and TRBJ1-1; 7 bases map to TRBD1. With 3 bases clipped from V and 11 bases from J, the junction kept 9 bases outside the gene matches. Looked up from germline, CDR1 is SGHTA and CDR2 is FQGNSA. The CDR3 contains 13 residues. The CDR3, as DNA: TGTGCCAGCAGCTTTGGGACAGTCCCAGAGGCTTTCTTT. Translating gives CASSFGTVPEAFF.

The rearrangement links TRBV27 to TRBJ2-2; 10 bases fit TRBD1. Losses at the gene ends were 10 bases for V and 2 bases for J; bases not matched to a gene: 10. Germline CDR1 reads MNHEY; CDR2 reads SMNVEV (reference sequence). This CDR3 comprises 16 residues. CDR3 amino acids: CATWTGGTGNTGELFF. The CDR3 bases are TGTGCCACCTGGACAGGGGGAACTGGAAACACCGGGGAGCTGTTTTTT.

The chain has TRBV29-1 and TRBJ2-1; TRBD2 matches 11 bases. The trim removed 7 bases at V and 7 bases at J, leaving 6 bases unmatched. CDR3 length: 13 amino acids. Per the germline V gene, CDR1 is SQVTM and CDR2 is ANQGSEA. CDR3 sequence: CSAAGTSGNEQFF. The CDR3 DNA is TGCAGCGCAGCCGGGACTAGCGGTAATGAGCAGTTCTTC.